This T cell receptor (beta chain) was found in a study of blood T cell repertoires in COVID-19. Study overall: The samples span acute and convalescent COVID-19 from the United States, Italy and Spain.

The table came from immunoSEQ multiplex PCR; TCRdb's copy has only in-frame clones and leaves some out. This table has under 250,000 clones, roughly 85% appearing once. Germline CDR1 MNHEY, CDR2 SVGEGT. V gave up 0 bases and J gave up 4 bases; unmatched junction bases: 7. CDR3 length equals 17 residues. The TCR comes from a woman in her 70s with COVID-19, enrolled during active disease. The specimen was peripheral blood. The rearrangement links TRBV6-2 or TRBV6-3 to TRBJ1-3; TRBD1 agrees at 9 bases. The CDR3, as DNA: TGTGCCAGCAGTTACTCGATGGGACAGGGCGCGGGAAACACCATATATTTT. It specifies CASSYSMGQGAGNTIYF.